This TCR beta chain was recovered during a study of blood T cell repertoires in COVID-19. Only in-frame clones appear in the TCRdb table, and some are missing; sequencing was by immunoSEQ multiplex PCR. The top ten clones hold roughly 5% of a sample with tens of thousands of clones, approximately 90% of them seen once. Per the germline V gene, CDR1 is GTSNPN and CDR2 is SVGIG (reference sequence). The CDR3 has 13 residues. V gave up 2 bases and J gave up 4 bases, with 9 bases separating them. V is TRBV30 and J is TRBJ1-5; D gene ambiguous. The clonotype originates from a human donor in a cohort sampled during active COVID-19. The sequencing input was peripheral blood. The CDR3 bases are TGTGCCTGGAGTTTGGAGGGAAATCAGCCCCAGCATTTT. As protein: CAWSLEGNQPQHF.